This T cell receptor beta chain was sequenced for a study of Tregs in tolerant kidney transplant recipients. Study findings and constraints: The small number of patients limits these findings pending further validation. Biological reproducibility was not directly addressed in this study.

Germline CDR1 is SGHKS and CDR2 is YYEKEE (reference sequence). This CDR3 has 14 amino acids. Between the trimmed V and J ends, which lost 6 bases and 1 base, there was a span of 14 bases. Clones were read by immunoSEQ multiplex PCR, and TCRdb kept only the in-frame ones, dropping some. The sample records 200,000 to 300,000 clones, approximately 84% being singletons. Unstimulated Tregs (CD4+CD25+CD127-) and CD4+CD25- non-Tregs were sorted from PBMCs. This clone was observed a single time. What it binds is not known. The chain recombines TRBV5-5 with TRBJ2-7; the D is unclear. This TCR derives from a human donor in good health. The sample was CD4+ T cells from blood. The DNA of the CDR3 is TGTGCCAGCATTGAGGCTGGCATATCCTACGAGCAGTACTTC. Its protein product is CASIEAGISYEQYF.